This TCR beta chain was found in a study of shared T cell receptors in the human thymus. The CDR3 spans 16 residues. Per the germline V gene, CDR1 is LGHNA and CDR2 is YSLEER. Trimming shortened V by 0 bases and J by 7 bases, and 15 bases separated the two germline ends. Assay: immunoSEQ multiplex PCR; the TCRdb copy retains only in-frame clones and omits some. The sample carries 630,000 or so clones, 80% to 90% recorded once. The data were also submitted as part of a second study, on human thymus T cells. That work contributes: Among the donors, all were healthy Finnish infants having corrective surgery for congenital heart defects. The thymus tissue came from resections taken during corrective heart surgery. There were highly overlapping thymic repertoires among unrelated individuals, as related research reported.

Sequences were obtained from thymocytes. The source of this sequence is a boy under three years old with a congenital heart defect. This chain links TRBV4-3 with TRBJ1-4; TRBD1 is a possible D gene (5 bases). CDR3 sequence (DNA): TGCGCCAGCAGCCAAGATCGGGGGGACGGAGTTGAAAAACTGTTTTTT. Its protein is CASSQDRGDGVEKLFF.